This T cell receptor beta chain is drawn from a study of T cells after yellow fever vaccination. In making TCR cDNA, 5'RACE template switching added a universal primer site and UMIs to it. One entry per CDR3 protein results from TCRdb running MiXCR on the 5' RACE reads. The sample has some 170,000 distinct CDR3 sequences, about a tenth seen once. The CDR3 runs to 18 residues. The germline gives CDR1 SNHLY, CDR2 FYNNEI. J gave up 3 bases and V 10 bases, and 23 bases lay outside the gene matches. This clonotype was found many times. The sequencing here drew on CD8+ T cells sorted from PBMCs, taken 45 days after the yellow fever booster vaccination. V is TRBV2 and J is TRBJ2-7; 8 bases align to TRBD1. The origin of this receptor is a man younger than 30 who received the YFV17D yellow fever vaccine. The CDR3 region has the DNA TGTGCCATCCAAGGGGTGGACAGGGTGCCCCCGGTCGTCTACGAGCAGTACTTC. Translating it yields CAIQGVDRVPPVVYEQYF.